The present T cell receptor (beta chain) was sequenced within a study of post-analysis software for immune sequencing data. The wider study: Secondary progressive, relapsing-remitting and progressive-relapsing multiple sclerosis were among the included disease courses.

Only a few counts were recorded for this clonotype. What it binds is not known. Presence of unique molecular identifiers characterized the TCR beta cDNA libraries. TCRdb analysed the PCR reads with MiXCR anew, one entry per CDR3 protein. Among roughly 700,000 distinct CDR3 sequences listed, around 27% were seen once. Points from the study as a whole: The study found TRBV5-6, TRBV5-1 and TRBV20-1 among a few TRBV segments more frequent in patients than controls.

V shed 3 bases, J shed 3 bases, and the junction held 14 bases outside the gene matches. The CDR3 runs to 17 residues. CDR1 is MNHEY, CDR2 SMNVEV, per germline (reference sequence). The chain links TRBV27 to TRBJ2-7; TRBD2 matches 7 bases. What was sequenced was blood. The clonotype originates from a girl under 18 with multiple sclerosis. CDR3 DNA sequence: TGTGCCAGCAGTTTGAAAGCGGGGAGGGCCCGGAGCTACGAGCAGTACTTC. Translated: CASSLKAGRARSYEQYF.